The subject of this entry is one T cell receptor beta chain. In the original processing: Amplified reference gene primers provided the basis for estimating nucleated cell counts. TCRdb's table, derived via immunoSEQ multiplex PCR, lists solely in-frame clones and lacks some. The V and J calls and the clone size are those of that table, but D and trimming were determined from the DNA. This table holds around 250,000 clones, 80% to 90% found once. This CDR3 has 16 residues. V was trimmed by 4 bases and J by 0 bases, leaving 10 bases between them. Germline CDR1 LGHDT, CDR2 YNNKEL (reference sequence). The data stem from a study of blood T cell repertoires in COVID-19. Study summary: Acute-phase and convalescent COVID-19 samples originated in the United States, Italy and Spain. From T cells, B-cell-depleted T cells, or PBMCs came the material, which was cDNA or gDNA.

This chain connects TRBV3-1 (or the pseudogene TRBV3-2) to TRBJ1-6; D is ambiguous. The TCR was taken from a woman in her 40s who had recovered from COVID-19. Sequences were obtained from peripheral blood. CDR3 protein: CASSPTHISYNSPLHF. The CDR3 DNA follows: TGTGCCAGCAGCCCGACACATATCTCCTATAATTCACCCCTCCACTTT.